These 32 T cell receptor beta chains originate from one sample sequenced in a study of blood T cell repertoires in COVID-19 (dated by TCRdb to 2018 to 2020). The library was prepared using the immunoSEQ multiplex PCR assay. Sourced from immuneACCESS, this table was stored by TCRdb with only in-frame sequences that have V and J called. A share of the clones is absent; for the studies checked, an unresolved V gene accounts for under half, and the remainder has no known explanation. Recorded for this sample are 160,000 or so clones; about 80% of them occurred a single time. In total, the top ten clones hold approximately 1.5% of the sample. The specimen sequenced was peripheral blood. The receptors stem from a human donor in a cohort sampled during active COVID-19.

J is TRBJ2-7 and V is TRBV2; 10 positions match TRBD2. The CDR3 is made up of 14 amino acids. V dropped 5 bases and J dropped 4; count of bases not matched to a gene: 5. Germline values: CDR1 SNHLY, CDR2 FYNNEI. CDR3 in DNA: TGTGCCAGCAGTAATAGACTAGCGGGTTACGAGCAGTACTTC. Its protein product is CASSNRLAGYEQYF. Drawing the rest from reference TRBV2 and TRBJ2-7, the complete variable domain is EPEVTQTPSHQVTQMGQEVILRCVPISNHLYFYWYRQILGQKVEFLVSFYNNEISEKSEIFDDQFSVERPDGSNFTLKIRSTKLEDSAMYFCASSNRLAGYEQYFGPGTRLTVT.

The chain is built from TRBV12-1 and TRBJ2-5; no DNA check was done on the table's D call, TRBD2. TRBV12-1 is assigned pseudogene status. The CDR3 runs 15 residues. The CDR3 here is CASSSCWGDQETQYF. The CDR3 DNA is TGTGCCAGCAGCTCTTGCTGGGGGGACCAAGAGACCCAGTACTTC.

V and J are TRBV7-8 and TRBJ2-7, with D unresolved. The CDR3 covers 14 residues. V lost 1 base and J 7 bases, leaving 14 bases between the germline ends. Germline CDR1 reads SGHVS; CDR2 reads FQNEAQ. In nucleotides, the CDR3 is TGTGCCAGCAGCTTAGGCCCCGGTTCGGTGGAGCAGTACTTC. As protein: CASSLGPGSVEQYF. The whole variable domain, filled in from reference TRBV7-8 and TRBJ2-7, reads GAGVSQSPRYKVAKRGQDVALRCDPISGHVSLFWYQQALGQGPEFLTYFQNEAQLDKSGLPSDRFFAERPEGSVSTLKIQRTQQEDSAVYLCASSLGPGSVEQYFGPGTRLTVT.

The rearrangement joins TRBV28 to TRBJ2-7, with 10 bases identical to TRBD1. Trimming at V came to 7 bases and at J to 0 bases, leaving 6 bases not matched to a gene. CDR1 and CDR2 from the germline V gene are MDHEN and SYDVKM. The CDR3 contains 15 residues. In nucleotides, the CDR3 is TGTGCCAGCATGCGGGGACAGGGGCTCTCCTACGAGCAGTACTTC. Translating it yields CASMRGQGLSYEQYF.

This chain uses TRBV6-2 or TRBV6-3 with TRBJ1-5; the match to TRBD1 covers 9 bases. The ends lost 5 bases at V and 0 bases at J; junction bases unmatched: 14. Germline V CDR1 and CDR2: MNHEY, SVGEGT. The length of the CDR3 is 19 residues. The CDR3 DNA reads TGTGCCAGCAGTCCACACGGGACAGGGCCTATTTCTAGCAATCAGCCCCAGCATTTT. Its protein is CASSPHGTGPISSNQPQHF.

The rearrangement uses TRBV6-6 and TRBJ2-7; 9 nucleotides line up with TRBD1. The CDR3 covers 13 residues. Looked up from germline, CDR1 is MNHNY and CDR2 is SVGAGI (reference sequence). V shed 7 bases, J shed 3 bases, and the junction held 4 bases outside the gene matches. The CDR3 sequence: CASTGDRVYEQYF. CDR3 bases: TGTGCCAGCACCGGGGACAGGGTCTACGAGCAGTACTTC.

The chain combines TRBV7-3 with TRBJ2-7; D is possibly TRBD2 (5 bases). The germline CDR1 and CDR2 sequences are SGHTA and FQGTGA. The V end was cut by 6 bases, the J end by 4 bases, with 13 bases between. The CDR3 is 13 amino acids. The CDR3 nucleotides are TGTGCCAGCAGTCTAGAGGGAGCGTACGAGCAGTACTTC. Its translation: CASSLEGAYEQYF.

The J gene is TRBJ2-7, the V gene TRBV19; D is possibly TRBD2 (6 bases). Looked up from germline, CDR1 is LNHDA and CDR2 is SQIVND (reference sequence). The CDR3 is 12 residues long. Trimming took 10 bases from V and 2 from J, leaving 12 bases between them. The CDR3 is CATSGRPYEQYF. CDR3 coding DNA: TGTGCCACCAGTGGGAGGCCCTACGAGCAGTACTTC.

The chain couples TRBV27 to TRBJ2-1, with 7 bases matching TRBD2. Germline values: CDR1 MNHEY, CDR2 SMNVEV (reference sequence). The CDR3 has 15 residues. The V gene end was trimmed by 3 bases and the J gene end by 8 bases; junction bases not matched to a gene: 10. CDR3 bases: TGTGCCAGCAGTTTCCGGGCGCGGGAGACCTATGAGCAGTTCTTC. It yields the protein CASSFRARETYEQFF.

The chain has TRBV7-3 and TRBJ2-6; D is ambiguous. Germline V gene data show CDR1 as SGHTA and CDR2 as FQGTGA. Trimming left V 2 bases short and J 1 base short, with 12 bases between. The CDR3 loop spans 17 amino acids. DNA of the CDR3: TGTGCCAGCAGCTTATTAACGAGGCCGTCTGGGGCCAACGTCCTGACTTTC. Amino acids: CASSLLTRPSGANVLTF.

This chain links TRBV5-1 with TRBJ2-7; 11 bases line up with TRBD2. Unmatched junction bases numbered 2, after V lost 1 base and J lost 5 bases. This CDR3 is 14 amino acids long. Germline-derived CDR1 and CDR2 are SGHRS and YFSETQ. CDR3 DNA: TGCGCCAGCAGCTTGACTAGCGGGAGTCACGAGCAGTACTTC. Translating gives CASSLTSGSHEQYF.

V usage is TRBV25-1 and J usage is TRBJ1-4, with TRBD1 identical over 8 bases. The CDR3 runs to 14 residues. Germline assignment: CDR1 MGHDK and CDR2 SYGVNS. V lost 3 bases to trimming and J lost 8 bases; unmatched junction nucleotides: 5. CDR3 sequence reads: CASSDQQGAEKLFF. The CDR3 DNA sequence: TGTGCCAGCAGTGATCAGCAGGGGGCAGAAAAACTGTTTTTT.

The chain carries TRBV28 and TRBJ2-3, with 7 bases identical to TRBD1. This CDR3 region has 15 residues. Germline-derived CDR1 and CDR2 are MDHEN and SYDVKM. V shed 2 bases and J 4 bases; nucleotides not matched to a gene: 6. The CDR3 coding sequence is TGTGCCAGCAGTTTAAGGGGGCTTCTGCCAGATACGCAGTATTTT. Translation gives CASSLRGLLPDTQYF.

This rearrangement joins TRBV9 to TRBJ2-3; 10 bases are shared with TRBD2. Germline V gives CDR1 SGDLS, CDR2 YYNGEE. Trimming took 1 base from V and 3 from J; bases not matched to a gene: 5. This CDR3 contains 16 residues. This chain's CDR3 is CASSVSGGAVTDTQYF. CDR3 bases: TGTGCCAGCAGCGTAAGCGGGGGGGCCGTGACAGATACGCAGTATTTT.

V usage is TRBV4-2 and J usage is TRBJ2-2; 8 bases are a match to TRBD2. This CDR3 contains 17 residues. Germline lookup yields CDR1 LGHNA and CDR2 YNFKEQ. The V segment lost 1 base and the J segment 2 bases; nucleotides outside the gene matches: 6. The CDR3 coding sequence is TGTGCCAGCAGCCAAGGTTTACTAGCGGCTAACACCGGGGAGCTGTTTTTT. Protein: CASSQGLLAANTGELFF.

This chain connects TRBV9 to TRBJ2-6, with D maybe TRBD2 (6 bases). This CDR3 is built from 17 residues. Trimming cost V 7 bases and J 0 bases, with 17 bases left between them. The V gene's germline CDR1 is SGDLS and CDR2 YYNGEE. DNA of the CDR3: TGTGCCAGCCACCCCCGTGGCGGGAACTCTGGGGCCAACGTCCTGACTTTC. Its translation: CASHPRGGNSGANVLTF.

The genes are TRBV27 and TRBJ2-1; perhaps TRBD1 as D (5 bases). The CDR3 spans 12 residues. CDR1 is MNHEY, CDR2 SMNVEV, per germline (reference sequence). Between the trimmed V and J ends, which lost 2 bases and 9 bases, there was a span of 8 bases. CDR3 sequence: CASSLGAGEQFF. The CDR3 DNA follows: TGTGCCAGCAGTTTAGGGGCCGGTGAGCAGTTCTTC.

This clone was recorded only once. CDR3 protein: CASSLYTSGTTDTQYF. As DNA, the CDR3 is TGTGCCAGCAGTTTATATACTAGCGGGACGACAGATACGCAGTATTTT. The chain uses TRBV27 and TRBJ2-3, with 10 bases aligning to TRBD2. The germline gives CDR1 MNHEY, CDR2 SMNVEV (reference sequence). CDR3 length: 16 residues. Trimming took 1 base from V and 3 from J; bases not matched to a gene: 4.

This sequence joins TRBV11-2 and TRBJ2-7, with a possible D match to TRBD2 (6 bases). The CDR3 is 16 amino acids. From germline, CDR1 is SGHAT and CDR2 FQNNGV. With 4 bases removed from V and 0 bases from J, the gap between germline ends came to 16 bases. The CDR3 loop is CASSSRGFGPSYEQYF. The CDR3 coding sequence is TGTGCCAGCAGCTCCCGGGGGTTCGGGCCCTCCTACGAGCAGTACTTC.

CDR3 nucleotide sequence: TGTGCCAGCAGCTTAGAGAGGACTAGATCGTACCAAGAGACCCAGTACTTC. This gives the protein CASSLERTRSYQETQYF. The chain has TRBV11-2 and TRBJ2-5; 7 bases map to TRBD2. The CDR3 length is 17 residues. Germline V gene sequence: CDR1 SGHAT, CDR2 FQNNGV. J gave up 0 bases and V 0 bases, and 7 bases lay outside the gene matches.

The chain links TRBV19 to TRBJ2-1; the match to TRBD2 covers 7 bases. CDR1 is LNHDA, CDR2 SQIVND, per germline (reference sequence). The trim removed 4 bases at V and 4 bases at J, leaving 7 bases unmatched. This CDR3 has 15 amino acids. CDR3 loop: CASSKPSGEYNEQFF. The CDR3 DNA reads as TGTGCCAGTAGTAAGCCTAGCGGAGAGTACAATGAGCAGTTCTTC.

The chain couples TRBV9 to TRBJ2-5; D perhaps matches TRBD2 (6 bases). Germline values: CDR1 SGDLS, CDR2 YYNGEE. Trimming cost V 0 bases and J 4 bases, with 13 bases left between them. The length of the CDR3 is 15 residues. CDR3 loop: CASSVVEGRGETQYF. The CDR3 nucleotides read TGTGCCAGCAGCGTAGTTGAAGGGCGGGGAGAGACCCAGTACTTC.

The V gene is TRBV27, the J gene TRBJ2-3, with unresolved D. Germline V gene lookup returns CDR1 MNHEY and CDR2 SMNVEV (reference sequence). CDR3 length: 14 residues. The V end was cut by 2 bases, the J end by 2 bases, with 8 bases between. The DNA of the CDR3 is TGTGCCAGCAGTTTAGTCTCGTCCACAGATACGCAGTATTTT. It specifies CASSLVSSTDTQYF.

The chain employs TRBV4-1 and TRBJ2-7; D may be TRBD1 (6 bases). V gave up 3 bases and J gave up 6 bases, with 18 bases separating them. The length of the CDR3 is 15 residues. Germline-derived CDR1 and CDR2 are MGHRA and YSYEKL. CDR3 DNA: TGCGCCAGCAGCCACCCAGACAGGTACTTGGGCGAGCAGTACTTC. Translation: CASSHPDRYLGEQYF.

The gene calls are TRBV6-5 and TRBJ2-7; 8 bases are shared with TRBD2. Trimming at V came to 2 bases and at J to 5 bases, leaving 5 bases not matched to a gene. The CDR3 is made up of 14 amino acids. CDR1 MNHEY and CDR2 SVGAGI come from the germline V gene. The CDR3 is CASSYLGGGHEQYF. CDR3 DNA sequence: TGTGCCAGCAGTTACCTCGGGGGGGGCCACGAGCAGTACTTC.

The V call is TRBV4-3, the J call TRBJ2-2; no firm D call. The CDR3 has 14 residues. V was trimmed by 0 bases and J by 5 bases, leaving 7 bases between them. Germline lookup yields CDR1 LGHNA and CDR2 YSLEER. CDR3 sequence: CASSQETLTGELFF. The DNA of the CDR3 is TGCGCCAGCAGCCAAGAGACTCTTACCGGGGAGCTGTTTTTT.

CDR3 DNA: TGTGCCAGCACTAAGGAGGGGAGCTCTGGAAACACCATATATTTT. It is translated as CASTKEGSSGNTIYF. This chain uses TRBV6-5 with TRBJ1-3, with D maybe TRBD1 (5 bases). CDR1 is MNHEY, CDR2 SVGAGI, per germline. V dropped 7 bases and J dropped 0 bases, with 13 bases sitting between them. This CDR3 has 15 amino acids.

V gene TRBV9 combines with J gene TRBJ1-5; 7 bases are a match to TRBD1. The ends lost 3 bases at V and 9 bases at J; junction bases unmatched: 12. The germline V gene has CDR1 SGDLS and CDR2 YYNGEE. This CDR3 region has 15 residues. The CDR3 bases are TGTGCCAGCAGCGGAACAGGGGTCTCGGGGGTGCCCCAGCATTTT. Residues: CASSGTGVSGVPQHF.

The J gene is TRBJ2-7, the V gene TRBV7-2, with 11 bases matching TRBD2. Germline V gene lookup returns CDR1 SGHTA and CDR2 FQGNSA. The CDR3 is made up of 16 amino acids. V dropped 1 base and J dropped 5; count of bases not matched to a gene: 7. The CDR3 is CASSLETSGRGNEQYF. Written as DNA, the CDR3 is TGTGCCAGCAGCTTAGAAACTAGCGGGAGAGGTAACGAGCAGTACTTC.

The V call is TRBV18, the J call TRBJ2-1; TRBD2 matches 7 bases. The CDR3 is 16 residues long. Germline values: CDR1 KGHSH, CDR2 LQKENI. V was pared by 5 bases and J by 3 bases, with 10 bases of the junction left unmatched. Here the CDR3 DNA reads TGTGCCAGCTCAAGCATGTTGGGGGGGGACTACAATGAGCAGTTCTTC. Translated: CASSSMLGGDYNEQFF.

In this sample, this clone turned up a few times. This chain joins TRBV20-1 and TRBJ1-1; D not resolved. From germline, CDR1 is DFQATT and CDR2 SNEGSKA (reference sequence). The CDR3 is 11 amino acids. V was cut by 4 bases and J by 11 bases, with 14 bases left in between. DNA of the CDR3: TGCAGTGCTAAACCCCGGGAGGTGGCTTTCTTT. Protein product: CSAKPREVAFF.

J is TRBJ2-1 and V is TRBV4-3; possible D gene TRBD2, 7 bases. The CDR3 runs 19 residues. Germline V gene lookup returns CDR1 LGHNA and CDR2 YSLEER. Between the trimmed V and J ends, which lost 0 bases and 0 bases, there was a span of 18 bases. The CDR3 bases are TGCGCCAGCAGCCAAGATGGGGGGAGGGGGTGGAGCTCCTACAATGAGCAGTTCTTC. It encodes CASSQDGGRGWSSYNEQFF.